Listed below are T cell receptor beta chains from one sample, sequenced in a study of T cells after yellow fever vaccination. TCRdb analysed the 5' RACE reads with MiXCR anew, one entry per CDR3 protein. The repertoire holds approximately 300,000 distinct CDR3 sequences, roughly 8.7% seen once, with approximately 18% in the top ten. The material was PBMCs, obtained on the day of the first yellow fever vaccination. The receptors stem from a man aged 18 to 29 who received the YFV17D yellow fever vaccine. Each CDR3 is given with its conserved first and last residue. A D gene is named only where the DNA matches it firmly. Some rows have no size entry. The others give once, few or many, or a class for an expanded clone.

D,J,V,size,DNA,CDR3
.,TRBJ2-7,TRBV12-3/TRBV12-4,many,TGTGCCAGCAGGCCCGACAGTTCCTACGAGCAGTACTTC,CASRPDSSYEQYF
.,TRBJ2-5,TRBV19,.,TGTGCCAGTATCCGCTCCCATGGACACATTCAAGAGACCCAGTACTTC,CASIRSHGHIQETQYF
.,TRBJ1-6,TRBV6-1,many,TGTGCCAGCAGTGAAGCGCCGGGCAGTTCACCCCTCCACTTT,CASSEAPGSSPLHF
.,TRBJ2-1,TRBV29-1,.,TGCAGCGTAGCCGACAATGAGCAGTTCTTC,CSVADNEQFF
.,TRBJ1-6,TRBV19,.,TGTGCCAGTAGCGTCTACTCCGGGACGGAGAGTTCACCCCTCCACTTT,CASSVYSGTESSPLHF
.,TRBJ1-5,TRBV11-2,.,TGTGCCAGCAGCTTAGATGGTCGGAGGCGGCATTTT,CASSLDGRRRHF
TRBD1,TRBJ2-5,TRBV7-2,.,TGTGCCAGCAGTTTGCCTCAGGGGGCTCAGGAGACCCAGTACTTC,CASSLPQGAQETQYF
.,TRBJ1-5,TRBV29-1,.,TGCAGTGCTATAAACGTCGGACGATCGGGCAATCAGCCCCAGCATTTT,CSAINVGRSGNQPQHF
TRBD2,TRBJ2-3,TRBV19,few,TGTGCCAGTAATTTCCAGCGGGGAGATACGCAGTATTTT,CASNFQRGDTQYF
.,TRBJ2-1,TRBV12-3/TRBV12-4,.,TGTGCCAGCAGCCGAGGACAGAGCAATGAGCAGTTCTTC,CASSRGQSNEQFF
TRBD2,TRBJ2-1,TRBV7-2,few,TGTGCCAGCCTAGGACTAGCGGGGGGGAATGAGCAGTTCTTC,CASLGLAGGNEQFF
.,TRBJ2-1,TRBV10-3,.,TGTGCCATCAGTGAGGCAGTTGAAGCCTACAATGAGCAGTTCTTC,CAISEAVEAYNEQFF
.,TRBJ1-1,TRBV9,few,TGTGCCAGCAGCGTACGAGGGACCAACACTGAAGCTTTCTTT,CASSVRGTNTEAFF
TRBD1,TRBJ2-7,TRBV12-3/TRBV12-4,.,TGTGCCAGCAGTTTTTACTCAGGGGGTTCCTACGAGCAGTACTTC,CASSFYSGGSYEQYF
TRBD1,TRBJ1-1,TRBV7-8,many,TGTGCCAGCAGCTTCAAAACAGGGGTTGTGAACACTGAAGCTTTCTTT,CASSFKTGVVNTEAFF
.,TRBJ2-6,TRBV5-5,.,TGTGCCAGCAGCTTCGGTGCTGTCCTGACTTTC,CASSFGAVLTF
TRBD2,TRBJ2-1,TRBV6-4,few,TGTGCCAGCAGTGACTGGGTTTCGGGGAGGGGTGAGCAGTTCTTC,CASSDWVSGRGEQFF
TRBD2,TRBJ2-1,TRBV7-2,few,TGTGCCAGCAGCTCCGGGACTAGAGCTTACAATGAGCAGTTCTTC,CASSSGTRAYNEQFF
.,TRBJ1-6,TRBV27,.,TGTGCCAGCAGTTTACCGGGATCATGGTCACCCCTCCACTTT,CASSLPGSWSPLHF
.,TRBJ2-3,TRBV10-2,.,TGCGCCAGCAGTGTTGCGCAAGATACGCAGTATTTT,CASSVAQDTQYF
.,TRBJ1-6,TRBV6-5,.,TGTGCCAGCAGTTACTCGACAGGCCCTTCACCCCTCCACTTT,CASSYSTGPSPLHF
.,TRBJ1-2,TRBV5-1,few,TGCGCCAGCAGCTTGTCCCCCGGGGCTTCCTACTATGGCTACACCTTC,CASSLSPGASYYGYTF
TRBD2,TRBJ2-2,TRBV20-1,few,TGCAGTGCTAGAGACCTCCTAGCGGGGGGAGACACCGGGGAGCTGTTTTTT,CSARDLLAGGDTGELFF
.,TRBJ1-4,TRBV5-1,few,TGCGCCAGCAGCCCGAGTGGTGGCAGGGACTATGAAAAACTGTTTTTT,CASSPSGGRDYEKLFF
TRBD2,TRBJ2-7,TRBV7-2,.,TGTGCCAGCAGCCGAGCGGGGGGCCGAGACGAGCAGTACTTC,CASSRAGGRDEQYF
.,TRBJ2-4,TRBV12-3/TRBV12-4,.,TGTGCCAGCAGTTTAGCCAGGGGACTTAACATTCAGTACTTC,CASSLARGLNIQYF
.,TRBJ2-2,TRBV12-3/TRBV12-4,few,TGTGCCAGCAGTTTAGGCCAGGCGAACACCGGGGAGCTGTTTTTT,CASSLGQANTGELFF
.,TRBJ1-2,TRBV12-3/TRBV12-4,few,TGTGCCAGCAGTTTAGCGGCAGGGAATGGCTACACCTTC,CASSLAAGNGYTF
.,TRBJ2-7,TRBV12-3/TRBV12-4,.,TGTGCCAGCAGCCAGACAAGGGGGGCCTACGAGCAGTACTTC,CASSQTRGAYEQYF
.,TRBJ2-5,TRBV5-6,.,TGTGCCAGCAGCTTGATCATCTCGACTCAAGAGACCCAGTACTTC,CASSLIISTQETQYF
.,TRBJ2-2,TRBV5-5,few,TGTGCCAGCAGCTTGATATCCAACCCCACCGGGGAGCTGTTTTTT,CASSLISNPTGELFF
TRBD1,TRBJ2-6,TRBV12-3/TRBV12-4,few,TGTGCCAGCAGTCTTAGGGACAGGGGAAGGGCTGGGGCCAACGTCCTGACTTTC,CASSLRDRGRAGANVLTF
TRBD1,TRBJ1-2,TRBV27,many,TGTGCCAGCAGGCGGACAGGGAGGGATGGCTACACCTTC,CASRRTGRDGYTF
TRBD2,TRBJ2-2,TRBV20-1,many,TGCAAACACCGACTAGCGGGAAACACCGGGGAGCTGTTTTTT,CKHRLAGNTGELFF
TRBD1,TRBJ2-6,TRBV7-7,many,TGTGCTAGCAGCTTAGGGGGCTCCAGAGGTCTGTCTGGGGCCAACGTCCTGACTTTC,CASSLGGSRGLSGANVLTF
.,TRBJ2-1,TRBV6-2/TRBV6-3,.,TGTGCCAGCGATAGCCCCTACAATGAGCAGTTCTTC,CASDSPYNEQFF
.,TRBJ2-3,TRBV11-2,.,TGTGCCAGCAGCTTAGAGGCAACTCACCAGTATTTT,CASSLEATHQYF
TRBD2,TRBJ2-1,TRBV4-1,few,TGCGCCAGCAGGGGACTAGCATCAGGGGAGCAGTTCTTC,CASRGLASGEQFF
TRBD1,TRBJ2-5,TRBV7-2,few,TGTGCCAGCACCCGGACAGGGGGCGAGACCCAGTACTTC,CASTRTGGETQYF
.,TRBJ1-1,TRBV28,.,TGTGCCAGCCGGCTACGGGGGATGAACACTGAAGCTTTCTTT,CASRLRGMNTEAFF
.,TRBJ2-5,TRBV2,few,TGTGCCAGCCTCGGGTGGCCTGCCCGACAAGAGACCCAGTACTTC,CASLGWPARQETQYF
.,TRBJ1-1,TRBV7-2,.,TGTGCCAGCAGTTCCTACAGCCGGGAAGCTTTCTTT,CASSSYSREAFF
.,TRBJ1-1,TRBV3-1,few,TGTGCCAGCAGCCAAACCGTGCAACGGGTCCGGCTGAACACTGAAGCTTTCTTT,CASSQTVQRVRLNTEAFF
.,TRBJ1-1,TRBV25-1,many,TGTGCCAGCAGGGGGGGAGAGAGCTATGAAGCTTTCTTT,CASRGGESYEAFF
TRBD2,TRBJ2-5,TRBV18,many,TGTGCCAGCTCACCACCTACCGGGACTAGCGTGGAGACCCAGTACTTC,CASSPPTGTSVETQYF
.,TRBJ2-5,TRBV5-1,few,TGCGCCAGCAGCCAGGAACAAGAGACCCAGTACTTC,CASSQEQETQYF
TRBD1,TRBJ2-1,TRBV12-3/TRBV12-4,few,TGTGCCAGCAGTGCACCGGGACAGGGGGCTGGTGAGCAGTTCTTC,CASSAPGQGAGEQFF
.,TRBJ1-1,TRBV5-1,many,TGCGCCAGCAGCTTCCGGGGTATGGACACTGAAGCTTTCTTT,CASSFRGMDTEAFF
TRBD2,TRBJ2-1,TRBV4-1,.,TGCGCCAGCAGCCAAGATGATAGGTGGACTAGATCTGGGGATGAGCAGTTCTTC,CASSQDDRWTRSGDEQFF
.,TRBJ2-7,TRBV7-3,few,TGTGCCAGCAGCTTAACTTCCGGACTGGAGCAGTACTTC,CASSLTSGLEQYF
.,TRBJ2-6,TRBV5-1,few,TGCGCCAGCCAACTGTTCTCTGGGGCCAACGTCCTGACTTTC,CASQLFSGANVLTF
TRBD2,TRBJ2-7,TRBV20-1,many,TGCAGTGCTAGAGCGCGACTAGCGGGGGGGCGGGGCGAGCAGTACTTC,CSARARLAGGRGEQYF
TRBD1,TRBJ1-1,TRBV30,.,TGTGCCTGGAGAGACCCGGGACAGGGGGGAACTGAAGCTTTCTTT,CAWRDPGQGGTEAFF
.,TRBJ2-5,TRBV5-1,few,TGCGCCAGCAGCTTGCTCTGGACAGGGAGGGAAGAGACCCAGTACTTC,CASSLLWTGREETQYF
TRBD1,TRBJ1-1,TRBV12-3/TRBV12-4,.,TGTGCCAGCGGACAGGGGGCTGACACTGAAGCTTTCTTT,CASGQGADTEAFF
.,TRBJ1-5,TRBV6-1,many,TGTGCCAGCAGTGACAGGAACAATCAGCCCCAGCATTTT,CASSDRNNQPQHF
TRBD1,TRBJ2-2,TRBV4-2,.,TGTGCCAGCAGCCAAGTACCAACAGGGGGTTCGAACACCGGGGAGCTGTTTTTT,CASSQVPTGGSNTGELFF
.,TRBJ2-3,TRBV7-2,many,TGTGCCAGCAGGTGGGGGGGCATGAGCGATACGCAGTATTTT,CASRWGGMSDTQYF
.,TRBJ2-1,TRBV6-5,few,TGTGCCAGCAGTGCGAACAATGAGCAGTTCTTC,CASSANNEQFF
TRBD1,TRBJ1-3,TRBV12-3/TRBV12-4,few,TGTGCCAGCAGACCGGTGGACAGGGGGAAAGAAAACACCATATATTTT,CASRPVDRGKENTIYF